This T cell receptor beta chain was recorded in a study of blood T cells in healthy people across ages. Next came a second PCR, run for about 6 to 12 cycles, which used a sample-barcoded 5' primer along with a J-beta primer mix. TCRdb redid the calling of the 5' RACE reads with MiXCR, one entry per CDR3 protein. This table has approximately 830,000 distinct CDR3 sequences, around two thirds appearing once. The germline V gene has CDR1 SGHRS and CDR2 YFSETQ. Trimming at V came to 0 bases and at J to 1 base, leaving 0 bases not matched to a gene. The CDR3 has 15 residues. The authors isolated at least 6 million PBMCs per sample.

J is TRBJ2-5 and V is TRBV5-1; 10 nucleotides agree with TRBD1. Sample: blood. This sequence was found in a man aged 30 to 39 in good health. CDR3 nucleotides: TGCGCCAGCAGCTTGGGGACAGGGGGCCAAGAGACCCAGTACTTC. This translates into CASSLGTGGQETQYF.